What follows are 11 T cell receptor beta chains derived from one specimen sequenced in a study of response to subunit inactivated influenza vaccine. TCRdb ran MiXCR on the RT-PCR reads and lists one entry per CDR3 protein. The sample has hundreds of thousands of distinct CDR3 sequences, 20% to 25% seen once. The material was PBMCs from blood, obtained approximately 22 months after vaccination. The source of these receptors is a man aged 50-75 years who received an inactivated influenza vaccine.

Points on this clonotype: This may arise from a read error, as a much more abundant clone is one base away. The V call is TRBV5-6, the J call TRBJ1-4; D uncertain. The CDR3 loop spans 13 amino acids. Deletions cut 0 bases from V and 4 bases from J, with 4 bases between. The germline V gene encodes CDR1 SGHDT and CDR2 YYEEEE. In DNA form, the CDR3 reads TGTGCCAGCAGCTTGGGCTATAATGAAAAACTGTTTTTT. This gives the protein CASSLGYNEKLFF.

The chain carries TRBV27 and TRBJ2-5; D call uncertain. The V end was cut by 6 bases, the J end by 2 bases, with 16 bases between. This CDR3 has 15 amino acids. Germline CDR1 is MNHEY and CDR2 is SMNVEV (reference sequence). The CDR3 nucleotides are TGTGCCAGCAGGGGATCTCGGGCCGAACAAGAGACCCAGTACTTC. Protein sequence: CASRGSRAEQETQYF.

This clonotype was seen more than once but under ten times. The gene calls are TRBV4-1 and TRBJ2-3; D uncertain. This CDR3 contains 13 residues. With 0 bases removed from V and 6 bases from J, the gap between germline ends came to 7 bases. The V gene's germline CDR1 is MGHRA and CDR2 YSYEKL. The CDR3 loop is CASSQESYDTQYF. The CDR3 bases are TGCGCCAGCAGCCAAGAATCATACGATACGCAGTATTTT.

The chain has TRBV7-6 and TRBJ2-2; 7 nucleotides align to TRBD1. V trimming: 7 bases; J trimming: 0 bases; junction bases outside the gene matches: 8. This CDR3 comprises 16 residues. The V gene's germline CDR1 is SGHVS and CDR2 FNYEAQ. CDR3 nucleotides: TGTGCCAGCACGCCGACGGGACAGACGAACACCGGGGAGCTGTTTTTT. Its translation is CASTPTGQTNTGELFF. The full variable domain, rest sourced from reference TRBV7-6 and TRBJ2-2, is GAGVSQSPRYKVTKRGQDVALRCDPISGHVSLYWYRQALGQGPEFLTYFNYEAQQDKSGLPNDRFSAERPEGSISTLTIQRTEQRDSAMYRCASTPTGQTNTGELFFGEGSRLTVL.

J is TRBJ1-4 and V is TRBV5-1; D possibly corresponds to TRBD1 (5 bases). V dropped 1 base and J dropped 5 bases, with 9 bases sitting between them. CDR3 length equals 14 residues. Looked up from germline, CDR1 is SGHRS and CDR2 is YFSETQ. CDR3 sequence reads: CASSLRTPNEKLFF. The CDR3 DNA sequence: TGCGCCAGCAGCTTGAGGACACCCAATGAAAAACTGTTTTTT.

V and J are TRBV28 and TRBJ1-5; D is possibly TRBD1 (6 bases). V lost 10 bases, J lost 5 bases, and 21 bases lay in between. Germline V gene sequence: CDR1 MDHEN, CDR2 SYDVKM. This CDR3 is built from 15 residues. In DNA form, the CDR3 reads TGTGCCACGGGGGGGGCAGGCCAGGAATATCAGCCCCAGCATTTT. As protein: CATGGAGQEYQPQHF.

This clonotype was counted many times. CDR3 loop: CASSTSSGTEAFF. The CDR3 DNA is TGCGCCAGCAGCACGAGTTCCGGCACTGAAGCTTTCTTT. This chain joins TRBV5-1 and TRBJ1-1; D is uncertain. Trimming removed 4 bases from V and 4 bases from J, with 11 bases in between. The CDR3 has 13 amino acids. Germline V gives CDR1 SGHRS, CDR2 YFSETQ. Looking up the rest from reference TRBV5-1 and TRBJ1-1 gives the full variable domain: KAGVTQTPRYLIKTRGQQVTLSCSPISGHRSVSWYQQTPGQGLQFLFEYFSETQRNKGNFPGRFSGRQFSNSRSEMNVSTLELGDSALYLCASSTSSGTEAFFGQGTRLTVV.

The chain couples TRBV7-2 to TRBJ1-1, with D unresolved. V was clipped by 6 bases and J by 12 bases, with 17 bases between them. This CDR3 is 12 amino acids long. Germline V gene data show CDR1 as SGHTA and CDR2 as FQGNSA. The CDR3 protein is CASRGDKGGTFF. The CDR3 DNA is TGTGCCAGCAGGGGTGACAAGGGCGGAACTTTCTTT. Variable domain in full (rest from reference TRBV7-2 and TRBJ1-1): GAGVSQSPSNKVTEKGKDVELRCDPISGHTALYWYRQSLGQGLEFLIYFQGNSAPDKSGLPSDRFSAERTGGSVSTLTIQRTQQEDSAVYLCASRGDKGGTFFGQGTRLTVV.

V is TRBV23-1 and J is TRBJ1-4; TRBD1 agrees at 9 bases. TRBV23-1 is assigned to the ORF class and has an uncertain function. This CDR3 is 16 amino acids long. V gave up 0 bases and J gave up 8 bases; unmatched junction bases: 7. CDR3 in DNA: TGCGCCAGCAGTCAATCGGGCGGACAGGGGTCGGAAAAACTGTTTTTT. Its translation is CASSQSGGQGSEKLFF.

This clonotype has a handful of counts. The rearrangement links TRBV2 to TRBJ2-7; 7 bases fit TRBD1. CDR1 SNHLY and CDR2 FYNNEI come from the germline V gene. With V trimmed by 7 bases and J by 3 bases, 9 bases remained unmatched. The CDR3 has 14 amino acids. The CDR3 coding sequence is TGTGCCAGCAATGAGGGGGCGTTGGGCTACGAGCAGTACTTC. This encodes CASNEGALGYEQYF.

The chain links TRBV29-1 to TRBJ1-2; the D is unclear. The CDR3 sequence is 10 residues long. Trimming took off 7 bases at V and 6 bases at J, with 9 bases between the two ends. Germline V CDR1 and CDR2: SQVTM, ANQGSEA. CDR3 DNA sequence: TGCAGCGCATCATCTAATGGCTACACCTTC. This translates into CSASSNGYTF.